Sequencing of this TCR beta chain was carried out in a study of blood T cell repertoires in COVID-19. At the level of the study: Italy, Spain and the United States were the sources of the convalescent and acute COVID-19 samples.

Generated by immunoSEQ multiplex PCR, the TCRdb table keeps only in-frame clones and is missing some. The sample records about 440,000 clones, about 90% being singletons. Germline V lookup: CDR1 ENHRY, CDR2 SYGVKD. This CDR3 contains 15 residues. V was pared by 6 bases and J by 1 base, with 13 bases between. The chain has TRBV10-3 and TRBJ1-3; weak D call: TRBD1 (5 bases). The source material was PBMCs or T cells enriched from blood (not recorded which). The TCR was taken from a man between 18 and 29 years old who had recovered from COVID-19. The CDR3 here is CAISSRVGSGNTIYF. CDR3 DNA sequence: TGTGCCATCAGCAGCAGGGTGGGGTCTGGAAACACCATATATTTT.